This TCR beta chain was sequenced for a study of T cell clonotyping in hematopoietic cell transplantation. Study observations and caveats: Without cell sorting, CD4 versus CD8 contributions remain unresolved. Few recipient clonotypes overlapped donors; over 95% were de novo at given depth. Pathologically expanded recipient clonotypes increased progressively from day 30 to day 180 as diversity fell. Graft donor and pretransplant recipient Inverse Simpson Index values predicted broader posttransplant TCR diversity.

This clone was counted a few times. The antigen is not known. The protocol was immunoSEQ multiplex PCR, while the TCRdb copy is restricted to in-frame clones and leaves out a portion. The sample holds about 12,000 clones, under 95% seen once. This CDR3 region has 14 residues. Germline V gene data show CDR1 as GTSNPN and CDR2 as SVGIG (reference sequence). The V end was cut by 0 bases, the J end by 1 base, with 7 bases between. The V call is TRBV30, the J call TRBJ1-3; D gene uncertain. This TCR derives from a woman aged 45-65 years in good health. Some clones in this sample may be carry-over from other donors' samples. Sequencing was done on a sample of peripheral blood mononuclear cells. The CDR3 DNA is TGTGCCTGGAGTGTACCGGGGTCTGGAAACACCATATATTTT. Translating it yields CAWSVPGSGNTIYF.